The source of this TCR beta chain is a study of vaccination and CD4 T cells after COVID-19. Study information: Recovered patients in the cohort numbered six men and four women, two of them Hispanic.

Treatment indicated: 10-day PBMC culture with coronavirus spike peptide pools or control peptides (ViraFEST assay). Under the ViraFEST approach, antigen-specific T cells were expanded with peptide pools and TCRs subsequently sequenced. About this clonotype itself: Its antigen is still unknown.

The CDR3 is 18 amino acids. V lost 0 bases, J lost 2 bases, and 8 bases stayed unmatched. Germline V CDR1 and CDR2: MNHEY, SVGAGI. The Oncomine TCR Beta short-read assay was applied to DNA of cultured CD4+ T cells. MiXCR, applied by TCRdb to the PCR reads, yields one record per CDR3 protein. The sample holds about 14,000 distinct CDR3 sequences; around 30% are singletons and the top ten take about 12%. This sequence originates from a human donor who had recovered from COVID-19. This chain uses TRBV6-5 with TRBJ2-7; TRBD2 aligns across 12 bases. The sequenced sample was CD4+ T cells from blood, cultured in vitro. As DNA, the CDR3 is TGTGCCAGCAGTTACTCCTCGGGACTAGCGGGCGGTACCTACGAGCAGTACTTC. Protein: CASSYSSGLAGGTYEQYF.